The TCR beta chain described here comes from a study of cytomegalovirus exposure and HLA in healthy donors. The PCR was carried out with 60 Vbeta primers and 13 Jbeta primers. Only in-frame clones appear in the TCRdb table, and some are missing; sequencing was by immunoSEQ multiplex PCR. The repertoire has roughly 200,000 clones, roughly a tenth of them found once; the top ten carry 1% to 1.5%. V dropped 6 bases and J dropped 1 base, with 10 bases sitting between them. The CDR3 runs 14 residues. CDR1 and CDR2 from the germline V gene are MRHNA and SNTAGT. Sequencing was done on a sample of PBMCs. The genes are TRBV6-4 and TRBJ2-4, with D possibly matching TRBD1 (7 bases). The clonotype originates from a woman in her twenties or thirties in good health and CMV-seropositive. CDR3 sequence reads: CASSPGGAKNIQYF. Written as DNA, the CDR3 is TGTGCCAGCAGCCCAGGGGGGGCCAAAAACATTCAGTACTTC.